What follows is one T cell receptor beta chain and its context. What it binds is not known. CDR1 is SGDLS, CDR2 YYNGEE, per germline. This CDR3 is 18 amino acids long. From its re-call of the 5' RACE reads, TCRdb lists each CDR3 protein once, without DNA. The sample table sets out under 600,000 distinct CDR3 sequences. The data were taken from a study of T cells expressing NK-cell markers. General study findings and limits: About 1.0-8% of CD8+ T cells in roughly six donors belonged to dominant NKG2C+ clonotypes.

The J gene is TRBJ2-3, the V gene TRBV9; TCRdb gives TRBD2 as the D gene, but with no DNA this cannot be confirmed. The clonotype comes from a woman aged 50 to 60 in good health. Sequencing was done on a sample of blood T cells: a sorted CD56 or NKG2C T cell subset, CD4+ or CD8+ T cells, or bulk PBMC T cells (not recorded which). CDR3 protein: CASSENPGLAGVKDTQYF. Drawing the rest from reference TRBV9 and TRBJ2-3, the complete variable domain is DSGVTQTPKHLITATGQRVTLRCSPRSGDLSVYWYQQSLDQGLQFLIQYYNGEERAKGNILERFSAQQFPDLHSELNLSSLELGDSALYFCASSENPGLAGVKDTQYFGPGTRLTVL.